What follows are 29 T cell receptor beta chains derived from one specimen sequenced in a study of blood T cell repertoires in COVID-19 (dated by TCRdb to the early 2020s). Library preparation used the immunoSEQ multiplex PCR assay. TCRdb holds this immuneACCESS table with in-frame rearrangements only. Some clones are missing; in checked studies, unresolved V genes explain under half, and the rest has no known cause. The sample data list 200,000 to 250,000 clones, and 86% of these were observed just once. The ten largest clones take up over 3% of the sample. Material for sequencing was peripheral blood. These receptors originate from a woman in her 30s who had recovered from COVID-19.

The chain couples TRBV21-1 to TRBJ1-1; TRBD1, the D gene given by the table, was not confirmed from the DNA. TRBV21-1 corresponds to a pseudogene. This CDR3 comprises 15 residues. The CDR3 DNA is TGTGCCAGCAGCAAAAATAGGACAGCTAACACTGAAGCTTTCTTT. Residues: CASSKNRTANTEAFF.

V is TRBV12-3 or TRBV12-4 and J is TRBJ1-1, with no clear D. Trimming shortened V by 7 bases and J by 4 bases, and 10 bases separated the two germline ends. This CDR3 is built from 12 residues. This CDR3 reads CASTRGFTEAFF. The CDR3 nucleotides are TGTGCCAGCACTCGCGGTTTCACTGAAGCTTTCTTT.

CDR3 region: CASSNRVWGTDTQYF. Here the CDR3 DNA reads TGTGCCAGCAGTAACAGGGTTTGGGGCACAGATACGCAGTATTTT. The chain links TRBV2 to TRBJ2-3, with D tentatively TRBD1 (6 bases). The CDR3 totals 15 residues. Germline V gene lookup returns CDR1 SNHLY and CDR2 FYNNEI. Trimming removed 5 bases at V and 1 base at J, with 13 bases between.

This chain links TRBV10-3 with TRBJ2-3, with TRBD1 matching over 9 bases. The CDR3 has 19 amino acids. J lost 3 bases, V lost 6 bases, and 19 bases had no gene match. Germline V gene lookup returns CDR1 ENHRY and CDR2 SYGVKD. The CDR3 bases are TGTGCCATCAGGGTTCCCGGACAGGGGTCGCCTGCCTCGACAGATACGCAGTATTTT. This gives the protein CAIRVPGQGSPASTDTQYF.

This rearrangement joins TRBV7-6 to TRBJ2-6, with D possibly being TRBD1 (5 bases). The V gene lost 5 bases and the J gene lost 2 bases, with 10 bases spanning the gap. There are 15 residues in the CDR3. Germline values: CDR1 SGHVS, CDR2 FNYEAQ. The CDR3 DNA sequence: TGTGCCAGCAGCGCTCAGGGCCCTGGGGCCAACGTCCTGACTTTC. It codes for CASSAQGPGANVLTF.

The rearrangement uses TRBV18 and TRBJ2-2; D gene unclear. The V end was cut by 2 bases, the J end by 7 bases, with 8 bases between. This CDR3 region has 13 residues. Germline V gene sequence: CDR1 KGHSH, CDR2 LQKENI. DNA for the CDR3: TGTGCCAGCTCACCAACAGCCGGCGGGGAGCTGTTTTTT. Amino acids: CASSPTAGGELFF.

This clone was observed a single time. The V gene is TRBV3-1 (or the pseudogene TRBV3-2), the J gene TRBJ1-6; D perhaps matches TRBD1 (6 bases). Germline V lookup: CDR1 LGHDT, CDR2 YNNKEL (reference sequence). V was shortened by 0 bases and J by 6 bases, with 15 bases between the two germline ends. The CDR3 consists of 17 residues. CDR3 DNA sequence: TGTGCCAGCAGCCAAGATAGGGGGGGTCTCGGTAATTCACCCCTCCACTTT. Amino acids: CASSQDRGGLGNSPLHF.

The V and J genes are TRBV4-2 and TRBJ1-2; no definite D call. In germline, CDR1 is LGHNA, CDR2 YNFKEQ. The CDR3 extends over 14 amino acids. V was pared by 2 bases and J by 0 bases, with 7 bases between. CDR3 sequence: CASSQPGTNYGYTF. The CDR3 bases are TGTGCCAGCAGCCAACCAGGTACTAACTATGGCTACACCTTC.

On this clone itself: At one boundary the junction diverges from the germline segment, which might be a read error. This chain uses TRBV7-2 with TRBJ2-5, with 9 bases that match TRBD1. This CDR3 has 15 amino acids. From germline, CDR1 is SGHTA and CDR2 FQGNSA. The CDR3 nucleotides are TGTGCCAGCAGCCCCCCACCGGGACAGGGCCCTCGCCGTCACTTC. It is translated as CASSPPPGQGPRRHF.

CDR3 region: CASSPHSDNEQFF. The CDR3 DNA reads as TGTGCCAGCAGTCCTCATAGCGACAATGAGCAGTTCTTC. The rearrangement links TRBV9 to TRBJ2-1; tentatively, D is TRBD2 (5 bases). The length of the CDR3 is 13 residues. V shed 5 bases and J shed 5 bases, with 11 bases lying between them. Germline V CDR1 and CDR2: SGDLS, YYNGEE.

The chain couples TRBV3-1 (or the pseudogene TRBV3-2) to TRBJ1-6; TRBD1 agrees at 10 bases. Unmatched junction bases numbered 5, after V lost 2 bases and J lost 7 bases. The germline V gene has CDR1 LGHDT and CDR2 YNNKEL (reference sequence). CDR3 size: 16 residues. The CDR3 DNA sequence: TGTGCCAGCAGCCAAACACAGGGACAGGGGAATTCACCCCTCCACTTT. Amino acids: CASSQTQGQGNSPLHF.

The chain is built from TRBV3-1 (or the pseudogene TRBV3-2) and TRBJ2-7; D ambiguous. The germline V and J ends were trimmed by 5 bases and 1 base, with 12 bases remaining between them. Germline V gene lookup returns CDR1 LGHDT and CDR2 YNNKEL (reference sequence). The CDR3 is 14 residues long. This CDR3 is CASSEYLFSYEQYF. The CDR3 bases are TGTGCCAGCAGCGAGTATCTATTTTCCTACGAGCAGTACTTC.

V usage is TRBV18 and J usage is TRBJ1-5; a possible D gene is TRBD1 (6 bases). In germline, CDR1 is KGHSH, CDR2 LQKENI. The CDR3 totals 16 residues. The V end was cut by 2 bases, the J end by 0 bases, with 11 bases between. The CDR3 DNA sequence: TGTGCCAGCTCACCAACGGACAGTAATAGCAATCAGCCCCAGCATTTT. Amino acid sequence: CASSPTDSNSNQPQHF.

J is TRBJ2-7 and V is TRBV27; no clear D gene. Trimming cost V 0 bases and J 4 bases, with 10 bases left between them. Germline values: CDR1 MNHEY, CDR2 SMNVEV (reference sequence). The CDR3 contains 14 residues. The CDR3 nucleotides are TGTGCCAGCAGTTTATCGATGGGCACGTACGAGCAGTACTTC. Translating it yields CASSLSMGTYEQYF.

In DNA form, the CDR3 reads TGTGCCAGCAGCTTAGACACAGGGAGCTCCTACGAGCAGTACTTC. Its translation: CASSLDTGSSYEQYF. The rearrangement uses TRBV11-2 and TRBJ2-7, with D possibly being TRBD1 (6 bases). V dropped 0 bases and J dropped 0 bases, with 9 bases sitting between them. Germline CDR1 is SGHAT and CDR2 is FQNNGV. This CDR3 is 15 amino acids long.

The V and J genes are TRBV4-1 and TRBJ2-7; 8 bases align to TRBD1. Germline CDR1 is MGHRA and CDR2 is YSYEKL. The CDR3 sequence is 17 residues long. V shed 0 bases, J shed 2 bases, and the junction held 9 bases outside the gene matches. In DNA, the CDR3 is TGCGCCAGCAGCCAAGAATCCGCCGGGACAGGACCCTACGAGCAGTACTTC. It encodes CASSQESAGTGPYEQYF.

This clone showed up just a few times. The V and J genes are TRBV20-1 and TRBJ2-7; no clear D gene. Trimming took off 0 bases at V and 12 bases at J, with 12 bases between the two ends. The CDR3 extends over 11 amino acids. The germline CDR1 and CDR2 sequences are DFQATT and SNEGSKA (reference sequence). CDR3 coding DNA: TGCAGTGCTAGAGATACGGTTTTTGCGTACTTC. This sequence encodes CSARDTVFAYF.

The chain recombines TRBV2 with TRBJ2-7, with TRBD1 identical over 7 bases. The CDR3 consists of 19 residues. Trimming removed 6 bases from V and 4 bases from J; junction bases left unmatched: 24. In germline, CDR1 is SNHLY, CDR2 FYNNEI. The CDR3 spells CASSYHPRGQVQILYEQYF. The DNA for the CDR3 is TGTGCCAGCAGCTACCACCCCCGCGGACAGGTTCAGATTCTGTACGAGCAGTACTTC.

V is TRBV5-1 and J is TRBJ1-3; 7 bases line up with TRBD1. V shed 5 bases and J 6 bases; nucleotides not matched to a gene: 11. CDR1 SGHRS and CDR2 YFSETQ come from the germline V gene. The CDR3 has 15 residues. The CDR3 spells CASSTGTALENTIYF. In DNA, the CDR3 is TGCGCCAGCAGTACCGGGACAGCGCTGGAAAACACCATATATTTT.

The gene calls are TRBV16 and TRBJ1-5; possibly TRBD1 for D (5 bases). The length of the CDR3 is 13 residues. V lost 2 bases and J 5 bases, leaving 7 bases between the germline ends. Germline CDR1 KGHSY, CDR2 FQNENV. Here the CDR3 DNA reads TGTGCCAGCAGCCAAGGGGGGGATCAGCCCCAGCATTTT. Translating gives CASSQGGDQPQHF.

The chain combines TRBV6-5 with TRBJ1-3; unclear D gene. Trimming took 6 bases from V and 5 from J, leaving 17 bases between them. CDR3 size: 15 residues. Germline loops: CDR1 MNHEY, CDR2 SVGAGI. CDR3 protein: CASRGAGSRRNTIYF. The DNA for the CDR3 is TGTGCCAGCAGGGGAGCAGGTTCTCGGAGAAACACCATATATTTT.

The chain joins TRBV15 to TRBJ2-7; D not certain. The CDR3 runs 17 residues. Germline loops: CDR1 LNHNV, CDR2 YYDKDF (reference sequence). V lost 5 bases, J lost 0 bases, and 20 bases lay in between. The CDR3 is CATSDPTHGWSSYEQYF. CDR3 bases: TGTGCCACCAGCGACCCCACGCATGGATGGAGCTCCTACGAGCAGTACTTC.

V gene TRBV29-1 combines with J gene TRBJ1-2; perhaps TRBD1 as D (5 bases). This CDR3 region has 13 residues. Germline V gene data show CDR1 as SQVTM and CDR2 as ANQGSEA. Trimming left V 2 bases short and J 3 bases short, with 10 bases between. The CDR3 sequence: CSVEQGMDYGYTF. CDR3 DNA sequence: TGCAGCGTTGAACAGGGAATGGACTATGGCTACACCTTC.

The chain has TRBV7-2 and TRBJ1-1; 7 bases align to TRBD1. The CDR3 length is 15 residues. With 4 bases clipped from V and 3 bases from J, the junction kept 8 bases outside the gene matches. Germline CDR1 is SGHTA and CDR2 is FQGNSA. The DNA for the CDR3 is TGTGCCAGCAGCTCCCGACAGGGTCGGGACACTGAAGCTTTCTTT. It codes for CASSSRQGRDTEAFF. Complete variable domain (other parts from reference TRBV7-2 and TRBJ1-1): GAGVSQSPSNKVTEKGKDVELRCDPISGHTALYWYRQSLGQGLEFLIYFQGNSAPDKSGLPSDRFSAERTGGSVSTLTIQRTQQEDSAVYLCASSSRQGRDTEAFFGQGTRLTVV.

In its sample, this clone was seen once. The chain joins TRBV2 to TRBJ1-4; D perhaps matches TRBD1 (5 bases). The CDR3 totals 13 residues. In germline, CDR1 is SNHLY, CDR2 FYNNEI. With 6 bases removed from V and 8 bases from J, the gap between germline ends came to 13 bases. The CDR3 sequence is CASRGTSGEKLFF. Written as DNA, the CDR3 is TGTGCCAGCAGAGGAACATCAGGGGAAAAACTGTTTTTT.

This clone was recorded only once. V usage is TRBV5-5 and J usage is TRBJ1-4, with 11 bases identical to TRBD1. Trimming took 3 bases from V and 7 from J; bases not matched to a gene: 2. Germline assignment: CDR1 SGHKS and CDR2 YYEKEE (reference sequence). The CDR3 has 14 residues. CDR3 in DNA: TGTGCCAGCAGCTGGGACAGGGGGTTTGAAAAACTGTTTTTT. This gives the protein CASSWDRGFEKLFF.

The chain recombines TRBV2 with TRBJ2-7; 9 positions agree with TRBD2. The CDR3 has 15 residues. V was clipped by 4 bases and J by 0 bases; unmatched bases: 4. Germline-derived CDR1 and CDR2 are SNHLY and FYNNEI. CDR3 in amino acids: CASSVEAGGSYEQYF. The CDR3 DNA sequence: TGTGCCAGCAGTGTTGAAGCGGGGGGCTCCTACGAGCAGTACTTC.

CDR3 in amino acids: CASSLEGQAPISGNTIYF. CDR3 DNA sequence: TGTGCCAGCAGCTTAGAGGGACAGGCTCCTATCTCTGGAAACACCATATATTTT. The V call is TRBV7-2, the J call TRBJ1-3; 8 nucleotides align to TRBD1. Germline CDR1 SGHTA, CDR2 FQGNSA. The junction had 8 bases not matched to a gene; V was cut back by 1 base and J by 0 bases. CDR3 length: 18 amino acids.

The CDR3 nucleotides are TGTGCCAGTAGTACCCGGACTAGCTGGGATACGCAGTATTTT. This gives the protein CASSTRTSWDTQYF. The J gene is TRBJ2-3, the V gene TRBV19; 8 bases line up with TRBD2. This CDR3 has 14 residues. With 4 bases clipped from V and 6 bases from J, the junction kept 6 bases outside the gene matches. Germline CDR1 is LNHDA and CDR2 is SQIVND (reference sequence).